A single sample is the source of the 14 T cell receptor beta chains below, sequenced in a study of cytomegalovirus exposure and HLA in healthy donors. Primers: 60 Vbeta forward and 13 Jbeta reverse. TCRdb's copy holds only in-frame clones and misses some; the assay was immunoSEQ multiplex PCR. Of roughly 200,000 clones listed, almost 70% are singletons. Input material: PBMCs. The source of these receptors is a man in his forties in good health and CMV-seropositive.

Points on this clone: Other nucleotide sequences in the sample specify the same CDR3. The CDR3 here is CASSLDRNTEAFF. The CDR3 coding sequence is TGTGCCAGCAGCTTGGACAGGAACACTGAAGCTTTCTTT. The rearrangement joins TRBV11-2 to TRBJ1-1; tentative D call: TRBD1 (6 bases). The V end was cut by 3 bases, the J end by 1 base, with 6 bases between. This CDR3 has 13 amino acids. Germline loops: CDR1 SGHAT, CDR2 FQNNGV.

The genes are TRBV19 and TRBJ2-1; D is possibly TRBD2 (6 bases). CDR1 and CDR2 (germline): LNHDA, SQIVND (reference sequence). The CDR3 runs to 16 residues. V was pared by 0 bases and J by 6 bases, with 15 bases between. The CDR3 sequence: CASSIDGGTAVNEQFF. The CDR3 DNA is TGTGCCAGTAGTATAGATGGGGGGACCGCGGTCAATGAGCAGTTCTTC.

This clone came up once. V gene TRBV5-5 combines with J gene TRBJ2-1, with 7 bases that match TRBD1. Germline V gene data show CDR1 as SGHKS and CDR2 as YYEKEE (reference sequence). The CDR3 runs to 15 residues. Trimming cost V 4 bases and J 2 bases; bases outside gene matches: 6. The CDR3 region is CASSPGQAAYNEQFF. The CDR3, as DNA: TGTGCCAGCAGCCCAGGACAGGCTGCCTACAATGAGCAGTTCTTC.

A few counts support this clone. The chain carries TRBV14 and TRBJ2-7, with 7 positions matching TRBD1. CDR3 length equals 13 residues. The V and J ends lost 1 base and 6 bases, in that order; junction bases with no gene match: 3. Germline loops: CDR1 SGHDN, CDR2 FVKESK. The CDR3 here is CASSQARTGEQYF. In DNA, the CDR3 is TGTGCCAGCAGCCAAGCCAGGACAGGCGAGCAGTACTTC. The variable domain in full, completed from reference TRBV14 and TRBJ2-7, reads EAGVTQFPSHSVIEKGQTVTLRCDPISGHDNLYWYRRVMGKEIKFLLHFVKESKQDESGMPNNRFLAERTGGTYSTLKVQPAELEDSGVYFCASSQARTGEQYFGPGTRLTVT.

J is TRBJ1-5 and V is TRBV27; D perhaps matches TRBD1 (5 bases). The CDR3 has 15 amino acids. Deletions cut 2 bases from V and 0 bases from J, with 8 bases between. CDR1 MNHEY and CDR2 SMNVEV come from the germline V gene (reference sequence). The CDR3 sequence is CASSLAGYSNQPQHF. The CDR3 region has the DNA TGTGCCAGCAGTTTAGCAGGGTATAGCAATCAGCCCCAGCATTTT.

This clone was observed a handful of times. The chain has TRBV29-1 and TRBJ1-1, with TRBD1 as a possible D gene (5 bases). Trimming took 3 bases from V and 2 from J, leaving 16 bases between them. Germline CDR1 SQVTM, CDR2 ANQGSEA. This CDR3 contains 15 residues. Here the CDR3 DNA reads TGCAGCGTTGATGAGGCAGGCGGGGGAAACACTGAAGCTTTCTTT. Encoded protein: CSVDEAGGGNTEAFF.

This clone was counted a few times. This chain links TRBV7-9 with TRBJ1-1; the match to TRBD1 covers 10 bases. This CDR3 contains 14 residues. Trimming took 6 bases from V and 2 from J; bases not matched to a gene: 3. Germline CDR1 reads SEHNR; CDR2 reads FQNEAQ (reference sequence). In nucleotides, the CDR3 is TGTGCCAGCAGGACAGGGGGCTTTAACACTGAAGCTTTCTTT. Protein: CASRTGGFNTEAFF.

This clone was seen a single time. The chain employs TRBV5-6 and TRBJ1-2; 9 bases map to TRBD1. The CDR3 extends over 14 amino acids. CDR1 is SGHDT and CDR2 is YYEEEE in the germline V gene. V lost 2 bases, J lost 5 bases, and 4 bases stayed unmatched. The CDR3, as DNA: TGTGCCAGCAGCTTACAGGGGGCATTGTATGGCTACACCTTC. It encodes CASSLQGALYGYTF.

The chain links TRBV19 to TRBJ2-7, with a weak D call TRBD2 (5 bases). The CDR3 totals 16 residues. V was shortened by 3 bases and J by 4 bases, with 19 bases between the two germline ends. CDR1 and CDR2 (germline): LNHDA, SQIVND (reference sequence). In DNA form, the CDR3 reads TGTGCCAGTAGTATCCGGGGTGCTAGCTCCGCATACGAGCAGTACTTC. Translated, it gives CASSIRGASSAYEQYF.

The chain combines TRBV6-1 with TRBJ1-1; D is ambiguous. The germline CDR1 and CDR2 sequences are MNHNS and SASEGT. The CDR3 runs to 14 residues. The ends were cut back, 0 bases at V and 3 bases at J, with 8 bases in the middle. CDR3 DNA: TGTGCCAGCAGTGAAGCCAGCGTGGACACTGAAGCTTTCTTT. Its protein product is CASSEASVDTEAFF.

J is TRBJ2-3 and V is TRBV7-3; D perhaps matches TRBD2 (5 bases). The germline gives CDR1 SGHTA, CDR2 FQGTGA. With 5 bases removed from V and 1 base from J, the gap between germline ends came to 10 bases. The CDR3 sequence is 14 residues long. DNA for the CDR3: TGTGCCAGCAGCCCCTCCGGGGGCACAGATACGCAGTATTTT. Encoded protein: CASSPSGGTDTQYF.

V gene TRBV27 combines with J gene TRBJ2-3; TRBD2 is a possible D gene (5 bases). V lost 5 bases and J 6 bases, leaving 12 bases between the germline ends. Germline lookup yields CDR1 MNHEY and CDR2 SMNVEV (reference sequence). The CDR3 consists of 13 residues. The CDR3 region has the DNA TGTGCCAGCAGTCCGGGGTACTGGGATACGCAGTATTTT. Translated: CASSPGYWDTQYF.

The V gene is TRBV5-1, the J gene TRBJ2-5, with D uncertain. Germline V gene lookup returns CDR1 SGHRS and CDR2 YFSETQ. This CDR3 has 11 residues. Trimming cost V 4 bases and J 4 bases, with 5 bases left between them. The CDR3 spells CASSHSETQYF. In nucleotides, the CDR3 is TGCGCCAGCAGCCACTCAGAGACCCAGTACTTC.

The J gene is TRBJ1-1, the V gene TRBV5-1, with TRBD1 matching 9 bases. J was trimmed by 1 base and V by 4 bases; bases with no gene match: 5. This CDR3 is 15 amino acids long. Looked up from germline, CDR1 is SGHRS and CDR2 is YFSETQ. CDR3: CASSPGQGTNTEAFF. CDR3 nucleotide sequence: TGCGCCAGCAGCCCGGGACAGGGAACGAACACTGAAGCTTTCTTT. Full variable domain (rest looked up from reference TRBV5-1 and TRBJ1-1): KAGVTQTPRYLIKTRGQQVTLSCSPISGHRSVSWYQQTPGQGLQFLFEYFSETQRNKGNFPGRFSGRQFSNSRSEMNVSTLELGDSALYLCASSPGQGTNTEAFFGQGTRLTVV.